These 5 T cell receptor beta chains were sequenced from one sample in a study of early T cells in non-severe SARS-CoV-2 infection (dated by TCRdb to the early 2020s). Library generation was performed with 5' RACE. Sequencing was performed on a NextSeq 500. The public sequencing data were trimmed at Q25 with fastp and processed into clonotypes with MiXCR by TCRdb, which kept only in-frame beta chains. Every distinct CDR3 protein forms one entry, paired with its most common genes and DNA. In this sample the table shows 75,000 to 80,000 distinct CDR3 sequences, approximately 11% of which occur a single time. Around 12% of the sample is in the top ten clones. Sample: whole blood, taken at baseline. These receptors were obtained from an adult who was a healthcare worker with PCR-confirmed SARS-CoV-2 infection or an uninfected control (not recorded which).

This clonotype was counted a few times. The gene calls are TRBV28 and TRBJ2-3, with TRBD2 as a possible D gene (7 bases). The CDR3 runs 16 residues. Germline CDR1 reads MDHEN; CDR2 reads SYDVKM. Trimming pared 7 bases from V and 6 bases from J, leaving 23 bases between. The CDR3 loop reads CASTPALAGAGDTQYF. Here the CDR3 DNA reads TGTGCCAGCACCCCCGCCCTTGCGGGGGCAGGGGATACGCAGTATTTT.

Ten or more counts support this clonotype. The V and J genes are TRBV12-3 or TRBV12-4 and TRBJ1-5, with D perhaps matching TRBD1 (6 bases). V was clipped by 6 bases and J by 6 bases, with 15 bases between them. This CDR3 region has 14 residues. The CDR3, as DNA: TGTGCCAGCAGCCTCTCAGGGGCGAGTCAGCCCCAGCATTTT. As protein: CASSLSGASQPQHF.

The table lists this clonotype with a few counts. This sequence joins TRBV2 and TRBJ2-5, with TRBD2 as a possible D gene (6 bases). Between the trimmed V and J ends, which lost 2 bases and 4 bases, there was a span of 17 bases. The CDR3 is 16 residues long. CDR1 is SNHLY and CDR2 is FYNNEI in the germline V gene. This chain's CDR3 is CASSEITWGERETQYF. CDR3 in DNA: TGTGCCAGCAGTGAAATAACTTGGGGGGAGCGAGAGACCCAGTACTTC. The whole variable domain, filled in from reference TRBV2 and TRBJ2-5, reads EPEVTQTPSHQVTQMGQEVILRCVPISNHLYFYWYRQILGQKVEFLVSFYNNEISEKSEIFDDQFSVERPDGSNFTLKIRSTKLEDSAMYFCASSEITWGERETQYFGPGTRLLVL.

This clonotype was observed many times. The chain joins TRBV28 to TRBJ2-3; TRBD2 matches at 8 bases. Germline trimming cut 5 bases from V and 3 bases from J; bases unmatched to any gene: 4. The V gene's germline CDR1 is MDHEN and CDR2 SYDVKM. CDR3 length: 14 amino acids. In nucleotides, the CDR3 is TGTGCCAGCAGTCTCCGGGGGGGAACAGATACGCAGTATTTT. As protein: CASSLRGGTDTQYF.

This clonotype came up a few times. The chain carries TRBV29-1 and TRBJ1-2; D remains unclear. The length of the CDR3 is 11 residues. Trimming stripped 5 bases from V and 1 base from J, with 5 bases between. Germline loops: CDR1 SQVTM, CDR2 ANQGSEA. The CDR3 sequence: CSVRVNYGYTF. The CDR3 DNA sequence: TGCAGCGTTCGAGTTAACTATGGCTACACCTTC.